This T cell receptor (beta chain) is from a study of blood T cells in healthy people across ages. Study findings and constraints: Long-lived donors exceeded aged donors in naive CD4+ cells and diversity.

As regards this clonotype: Antigen unknown. One junction end disagrees with the germline gene, perhaps due to a read error.

Isolating PBMCs gave at least 6.5 million of these cells per sample. With a J-beta primer mix and a sample-barcoded 5' primer, a second PCR ran roughly 6 to 11 cycles. Each CDR3 protein gets one entry after TCRdb re-called the 5' RACE reads with MiXCR. The sample consists of 550,000 to 750,000 distinct CDR3 sequences, 21% of them appearing once. The CDR3 spans 14 residues. The germline CDR1 and CDR2 sequences are SGHRS and YFSETQ. The sequencing input was blood. The chain uses TRBV5-1 and TRBJ2-5, with TRBD2 identical over 11 bases. The DNA end is more similar to TRBJ2-7, so the J call may be wrong. This clonotype originated in a man in his 70s in good health. CDR3 loop: CVSSGTSGTYEQYF. CDR3 DNA sequence: TGCGTCAGCAGCGGGACTAGCGGAACCTACGAGCAGTACTTC.